One sample yielded the 29 T cell receptor beta chains listed below, sequenced in a study of shared clonotypes between healthy human individuals. Data came from immunoSEQ multiplex PCR; TCRdb stores just in-frame clones and leaves some out. Of 470,000 or so clones in the sample, around 85% were seen once. The sample taken for sequencing was PBMCs. These receptors were taken from a woman aged 40 to 49 in good health. Some clones in this sample may be carry-over from other donors' samples.

This clone has only a few counts. This chain links TRBV7-6 with TRBJ2-1; 8 bases map to TRBD1. This CDR3 is built from 15 residues. The germline V gene has CDR1 SGHVS and CDR2 FNYEAQ. The V gene end was trimmed by 8 bases and the J gene end by 6 bases; junction bases not matched to a gene: 12. The CDR3 reads CASAQDRGQTNEQFF. CDR3 DNA: TGTGCCAGCGCCCAAGACAGGGGACAAACCAATGAGCAGTTCTTC. Drawing the rest from reference TRBV7-6 and TRBJ2-1, the complete variable domain is GAGVSQSPRYKVTKRGQDVALRCDPISGHVSLYWYRQALGQGPEFLTYFNYEAQQDKSGLPNDRFSAERPEGSISTLTIQRTEQRDSAMYRCASAQDRGQTNEQFFGPGTRLTVL.

The V and J genes are TRBV19 and TRBJ2-1; TRBD2 matches 16 bases. The germline CDR1 and CDR2 sequences are LNHDA and SQIVND (reference sequence). J was trimmed by 8 bases and V by 3 bases; bases with no gene match: 4. CDR3 length: 16 amino acids. The CDR3 DNA follows: TGTGCCAGTAGTATGGAGGGACTAGCGGGAGGGTATGAGCAGTTCTTC. Translated: CASSMEGLAGGYEQFF. Combining the CDR3 with reference TRBV19 and TRBJ2-1 gives the whole variable domain DGGITQSPKYLFRKEGQNVTLSCEQNLNHDAMYWYRQDPGQGLRLIYYSQIVNDFQKGDIAEGYSVSREKKESFPLTVTSAQKNPTAFYLCASSMEGLAGGYEQFFGPGTRLTVL.

The chain employs TRBV19 and TRBJ2-5, with a possible D match to TRBD1 (7 bases). The CDR3 loop spans 14 amino acids. Trimming removed 3 bases at V and 2 bases at J, with 10 bases between. Germline CDR1 and CDR2: LNHDA and SQIVND (reference sequence). The CDR3 nucleotides are TGTGCCAGTAGTATGGGGGGACAGCAAGAGACCCAGTACTTC. It translates to CASSMGGQQETQYF.

This clone has only one observation. Given a far larger clone just one base away, this is likely a sequencing read error. The J gene is TRBJ2-7, the V gene TRBV5-1, with 11 bases identical to TRBD2. V was clipped by 5 bases and J by 2 bases; unmatched bases: 6. The CDR3 runs to 15 residues. Germline CDR1 reads SGHRS; CDR2 reads YFSETQ. In DNA, the CDR3 is TGCGCCAGCAGTACTAGCGGGAGTAGACCCTACGAGCAGTACTTC. Translated: CASSTSGSRPYEQYF.

The chain carries TRBV6-5 and TRBJ2-3; D not resolved. CDR1 and CDR2 from the germline V gene are MNHEY and SVGAGI. The CDR3 totals 12 residues. V lost 5 bases and J lost 0, with 3 bases in between. DNA for the CDR3: TGTGCCAGCAGTCCTAGCACAGATACGCAGTATTTT. Translated: CASSPSTDTQYF.

The chain links TRBV11-2 to TRBJ2-3; 10 nucleotides match TRBD2. The CDR3 is made up of 17 amino acids. Trimming took 4 bases from V and 0 from J; bases not matched to a gene: 7. In germline, CDR1 is SGHAT, CDR2 FQNNGV. The CDR3 region is CASSSWTSGLSTDTQYF. As DNA, the CDR3 is TGTGCCAGCAGCTCATGGACTAGCGGCCTAAGCACAGATACGCAGTATTTT.

The chain links TRBV4-1 to TRBJ2-5; D call uncertain. Germline CDR1 reads MGHRA; CDR2 reads YSYEKL. CDR3 length: 13 amino acids. Trimming left V 1 base short and J 2 bases short, with 5 bases between. The CDR3 DNA sequence: TGCGCCAGCAGCCAAGGTAGACAAGAGACCCAGTACTTC. Translation gives CASSQGRQETQYF.

The rearrangement joins TRBV10-2 to TRBJ1-2, with D perhaps TRBD1 (5 bases). This CDR3 comprises 13 residues. V lost 6 bases and J 0 bases, leaving 8 bases between the germline ends. Looked up from germline, CDR1 is WSHSY and CDR2 is SAAADI. The CDR3 spells CASSRDSNYGYTF. The CDR3 DNA reads TGCGCCAGCAGCCGGGACTCTAACTATGGCTACACCTTC.

The chain couples TRBV5-1 to TRBJ2-2; 8 nucleotides align to TRBD1. Germline V gene data show CDR1 as SGHRS and CDR2 as YFSETQ. The J segment lost 0 bases and the V segment lost 0 bases, leaving 7 bases of the junction unmatched. CDR3 length: 18 residues. CDR3 residues: CASSLDGADRANTGELFF. The CDR3 bases are TGCGCCAGCAGCTTGGACGGAGCGGACAGGGCGAACACCGGGGAGCTGTTTTTT.

About this clone itself: Only one base separates this from a far larger clonotype, so it likely reflects a read error. The gene calls are TRBV9 and TRBJ1-2, with D unclear. This CDR3 spans 13 amino acids. Germline values: CDR1 SGDLS, CDR2 YYNGEE. The V gene lost 3 bases and the J gene lost 5 bases, with 11 bases spanning the gap. Here the CDR3 DNA reads TGTGCCAGCAGCGCAGACCGGGGATATGGCTACACCTTC. Protein product: CASSADRGYGYTF.

The rearrangement uses TRBV19 and TRBJ1-5; 10 nucleotides match TRBD1. Germline V gene lookup returns CDR1 LNHDA and CDR2 SQIVND (reference sequence). This CDR3 spans 16 amino acids. With V trimmed by 4 bases and J by 3 bases, 6 bases remained unmatched. CDR3: CASSREGTGVNQPQHF. The CDR3 bases are TGTGCCAGTAGTAGAGAAGGGACAGGGGTCAATCAGCCCCAGCATTTT.

V is TRBV30 and J is TRBJ1-1, with TRBD1 matching 9 bases. With 2 bases clipped from V and 11 bases from J, the junction kept 15 bases outside the gene matches. This CDR3 is 15 amino acids long. Germline V gene lookup returns CDR1 GTSNPN and CDR2 SVGIG (reference sequence). This CDR3 is CAWSRPRTGALPAFF. The CDR3 DNA is TGTGCCTGGAGTCGACCGCGGACAGGGGCCCTACCCGCTTTCTTT.

The chain is built from TRBV28 and TRBJ2-7; 7 bases are shared with TRBD2. V dropped 8 bases and J dropped 1; count of bases not matched to a gene: 8. Germline CDR1 and CDR2: MDHEN and SYDVKM. The CDR3 runs to 14 residues. The CDR3 DNA reads TGTGCCAGCTCCCCCGCGGGAGAGTCCTACGAGCAGTACTTC. This translates into CASSPAGESYEQYF.

The CDR3 sequence: CSGGDPSGEKLFF. The CDR3 region has the DNA TGCAGCGGAGGGGACCCCTCGGGGGAAAAACTGTTTTTT. The V call is TRBV29-1, the J call TRBJ1-4; weak D call: TRBD1 (5 bases). This CDR3 is built from 13 residues. Trimming shortened V by 7 bases and J by 8 bases, and 17 bases separated the two germline ends. Germline values: CDR1 SQVTM, CDR2 ANQGSEA.

Many counts were recorded for this clone. V and J are TRBV2 and TRBJ1-1, with a tentative D call TRBD1 (5 bases). There are 13 residues in the CDR3. The germline CDR1 and CDR2 sequences are SNHLY and FYNNEI. V gave up 7 bases and J gave up 0 bases, with 9 bases separating them. CDR3 DNA: TGTGCCAGCACGGGGGTAATGAACACTGAAGCTTTCTTT. It is translated as CASTGVMNTEAFF.

This chain links TRBV18 with TRBJ2-7; 7 nucleotides agree with TRBD2. Looked up from germline, CDR1 is KGHSH and CDR2 is LQKENI. The V and J ends lost 2 bases and 3 bases, in that order; junction bases with no gene match: 7. This CDR3 region has 15 residues. The CDR3 DNA is TGTGCCAGCTCACCAACCCGGGGAGGGGACTACGAGCAGTACTTC. This encodes CASSPTRGGDYEQYF.

The chain combines TRBV7-2 with TRBJ2-1, with TRBD2 matching 10 bases. CDR1 is SGHTA and CDR2 is FQGNSA in the germline V gene. Trimming removed 5 bases from V and 8 bases from J; junction bases left unmatched: 12. The CDR3 consists of 16 residues. The CDR3 sequence is CASSQAASGSFHEQFF. The DNA of the CDR3 is TGTGCCAGCAGCCAAGCGGCTAGCGGGAGTTTCCATGAGCAGTTCTTC.

For this clone: A far bigger clonotype differs at one base, so this is likely a read error. The gene calls are TRBV6-1 and TRBJ2-7, with TRBD1 identical over 7 bases. The CDR3 covers 15 residues. Germline V CDR1 and CDR2: MNHNS, SASEGT. CDR3 coding DNA: TGTGCCAGCAGTGTCACAGGGGAAGGACCTAACGAGCAGTGCTTC. Its translation: CASSVTGEGPNEQCF.

The gene calls are TRBV5-1 and TRBJ2-2; D not resolved. CDR1 is SGHRS, CDR2 YFSETQ, per germline. This CDR3 contains 15 residues. V shed 0 bases and J shed 4 bases, with 10 bases lying between them. The CDR3 region is CASSLAQRPTGELFF. CDR3 DNA sequence: TGCGCCAGCAGCTTGGCTCAGAGGCCCACCGGGGAGCTGTTTTTT. Full variable domain (remainder filled in from reference TRBV5-1 and TRBJ2-2): KAGVTQTPRYLIKTRGQQVTLSCSPISGHRSVSWYQQTPGQGLQFLFEYFSETQRNKGNFPGRFSGRQFSNSRSEMNVSTLELGDSALYLCASSLAQRPTGELFFGEGSRLTVL.

The chain joins TRBV2 to TRBJ1-1; D uncertain. V gave up 2 bases and J gave up 1 base, with 5 bases separating them. The CDR3 has 13 amino acids. Germline V gene lookup returns CDR1 SNHLY and CDR2 FYNNEI. The CDR3 sequence is CASSESGNTEAFF. For the CDR3, the DNA is TGTGCCAGCAGTGAATCAGGGAACACTGAAGCTTTCTTT. Full variable domain (rest looked up from reference TRBV2 and TRBJ1-1): EPEVTQTPSHQVTQMGQEVILRCVPISNHLYFYWYRQILGQKVEFLVSFYNNEISEKSEIFDDQFSVERPDGSNFTLKIRSTKLEDSAMYFCASSESGNTEAFFGQGTRLTVV.

The V and J genes are TRBV6-6 and TRBJ2-2; no firm D call. This CDR3 comprises 14 residues. Trimming cost V 0 bases and J 7 bases, with 9 bases left between them. Looked up from germline, CDR1 is MNHNY and CDR2 is SVGAGI (reference sequence). CDR3 sequence reads: CASSYSRLDGELFF. CDR3 sequence (DNA): TGTGCCAGCAGTTACTCGCGCCTGGACGGGGAGCTGTTTTTT.

With regard to this clone: This may be a read error, as it is one base from a much larger clone. This chain connects TRBV10-1 to TRBJ2-7, with D perhaps TRBD2 (7 bases). Trimming left V 6 bases short and J 2 bases short, with 14 bases between. The CDR3 runs 14 residues. Germline V CDR1 and CDR2: WNHNN, SYGVQD (reference sequence). CDR3 sequence (DNA): TGCGCCAGCAGGGGGGGCGGGGGACCCTACGAGCAGTACTTC. Translated: CASRGGGGPYEQYF.

The rearrangement uses TRBV5-8 and TRBJ2-7; TRBD1 aligns across 9 bases. CDR3 length: 13 residues. Germline V gene data show CDR1 as SGHTS and CDR2 as YDEGEE. The trim removed 5 bases at V and 9 bases at J, leaving 9 bases unmatched. CDR3 residues: CASRGTGTSWQYF. The CDR3 DNA reads as TGTGCCAGCAGGGGGACAGGGACATCATGGCAGTACTTC.

In this sample, this clone turned up a few times. CDR3 sequence: CASSLVGSIYEQYF. In DNA, the CDR3 is TGTGCCAGCAGCTTGGTCGGGAGCATCTACGAGCAGTACTTC. The V and J genes are TRBV5-4 and TRBJ2-7; D may be TRBD2 (6 bases). Germline values: CDR1 SGHNT, CDR2 YYREEE (reference sequence). CDR3 size: 14 residues. The V end lost 0 bases, the J end lost 3 bases, and 10 bases lay between the germline ends.

As to this clone: This sequence is one base from a far larger clone and is likely a read error. Other DNA sequences in this specimen translate into the identical CDR3. The chain employs TRBV6-6 and TRBJ1-1; no definite D call. Germline V gene lookup returns CDR1 MNHNY and CDR2 SVGAGI (reference sequence). The CDR3 is made up of 9 amino acids. The CDR3 DNA follows: TGTGCCAGCAGTTCTGAAGCTTTATTT. This translates into CASSSEALF.

Of note for this clone: It differs at one base from a far larger clone, so likely a read error. Within the sample, other DNA sequences also encode this same CDR3. V and J are TRBV29-1 and TRBJ2-7; 9 nucleotides line up with TRBD2. The length of the CDR3 is 13 residues. CDR1 SQVTM and CDR2 ANQGSEA come from the germline V gene. With 3 bases clipped from V and 6 bases from J, the junction kept 6 bases outside the gene matches. CDR3: CSVEVAGAGEQYF. The CDR3 region has the DNA TGCAGCGTTGAGGTAGCGGGGGCTGGCGAGCAGTACTTC.

This clone was seen ten or more times. The chain has TRBV28 and TRBJ2-3; 9 bases match TRBD2. The germline CDR1 and CDR2 sequences are MDHEN and SYDVKM. The CDR3 extends over 16 amino acids. The V gene end was trimmed by 3 bases and the J gene end by 1 base; junction bases not matched to a gene: 5. The CDR3 loop reads CASSLVPSGGTDTQYF. The CDR3 DNA sequence: TGTGCCAGCAGTTTGGTTCCTAGCGGGGGCACAGATACGCAGTATTTT.

Concerning this clone itself: Given a far larger clone just one base away, this is likely a sequencing read error. This chain links TRBV6-5 with TRBJ1-5; D gene uncertain. Germline loops: CDR1 MNHEY, CDR2 SVGAGI. Trimming took off 6 bases at V and 3 bases at J, with 12 bases between the two ends. CDR3 size: 14 residues. The CDR3 nucleotides are TGTGCCAGCAGCGACATGGCTTCCAATCAGCCCCAGCATTTT. This encodes CASSDMASNQPQHF.

This clone was counted between two and nine times. V is TRBV6-1 and J is TRBJ2-6; D call uncertain. Germline CDR1 and CDR2: MNHNS and SASEGT. This CDR3 spans 16 amino acids. The V gene lost 2 bases and the J gene lost 0 bases, with 8 bases spanning the gap. The CDR3 sequence: CASSELQNSGANVLTF. In nucleotides, the CDR3 is TGTGCCAGCAGTGAACTCCAGAACTCTGGGGCCAACGTCCTGACTTTC.